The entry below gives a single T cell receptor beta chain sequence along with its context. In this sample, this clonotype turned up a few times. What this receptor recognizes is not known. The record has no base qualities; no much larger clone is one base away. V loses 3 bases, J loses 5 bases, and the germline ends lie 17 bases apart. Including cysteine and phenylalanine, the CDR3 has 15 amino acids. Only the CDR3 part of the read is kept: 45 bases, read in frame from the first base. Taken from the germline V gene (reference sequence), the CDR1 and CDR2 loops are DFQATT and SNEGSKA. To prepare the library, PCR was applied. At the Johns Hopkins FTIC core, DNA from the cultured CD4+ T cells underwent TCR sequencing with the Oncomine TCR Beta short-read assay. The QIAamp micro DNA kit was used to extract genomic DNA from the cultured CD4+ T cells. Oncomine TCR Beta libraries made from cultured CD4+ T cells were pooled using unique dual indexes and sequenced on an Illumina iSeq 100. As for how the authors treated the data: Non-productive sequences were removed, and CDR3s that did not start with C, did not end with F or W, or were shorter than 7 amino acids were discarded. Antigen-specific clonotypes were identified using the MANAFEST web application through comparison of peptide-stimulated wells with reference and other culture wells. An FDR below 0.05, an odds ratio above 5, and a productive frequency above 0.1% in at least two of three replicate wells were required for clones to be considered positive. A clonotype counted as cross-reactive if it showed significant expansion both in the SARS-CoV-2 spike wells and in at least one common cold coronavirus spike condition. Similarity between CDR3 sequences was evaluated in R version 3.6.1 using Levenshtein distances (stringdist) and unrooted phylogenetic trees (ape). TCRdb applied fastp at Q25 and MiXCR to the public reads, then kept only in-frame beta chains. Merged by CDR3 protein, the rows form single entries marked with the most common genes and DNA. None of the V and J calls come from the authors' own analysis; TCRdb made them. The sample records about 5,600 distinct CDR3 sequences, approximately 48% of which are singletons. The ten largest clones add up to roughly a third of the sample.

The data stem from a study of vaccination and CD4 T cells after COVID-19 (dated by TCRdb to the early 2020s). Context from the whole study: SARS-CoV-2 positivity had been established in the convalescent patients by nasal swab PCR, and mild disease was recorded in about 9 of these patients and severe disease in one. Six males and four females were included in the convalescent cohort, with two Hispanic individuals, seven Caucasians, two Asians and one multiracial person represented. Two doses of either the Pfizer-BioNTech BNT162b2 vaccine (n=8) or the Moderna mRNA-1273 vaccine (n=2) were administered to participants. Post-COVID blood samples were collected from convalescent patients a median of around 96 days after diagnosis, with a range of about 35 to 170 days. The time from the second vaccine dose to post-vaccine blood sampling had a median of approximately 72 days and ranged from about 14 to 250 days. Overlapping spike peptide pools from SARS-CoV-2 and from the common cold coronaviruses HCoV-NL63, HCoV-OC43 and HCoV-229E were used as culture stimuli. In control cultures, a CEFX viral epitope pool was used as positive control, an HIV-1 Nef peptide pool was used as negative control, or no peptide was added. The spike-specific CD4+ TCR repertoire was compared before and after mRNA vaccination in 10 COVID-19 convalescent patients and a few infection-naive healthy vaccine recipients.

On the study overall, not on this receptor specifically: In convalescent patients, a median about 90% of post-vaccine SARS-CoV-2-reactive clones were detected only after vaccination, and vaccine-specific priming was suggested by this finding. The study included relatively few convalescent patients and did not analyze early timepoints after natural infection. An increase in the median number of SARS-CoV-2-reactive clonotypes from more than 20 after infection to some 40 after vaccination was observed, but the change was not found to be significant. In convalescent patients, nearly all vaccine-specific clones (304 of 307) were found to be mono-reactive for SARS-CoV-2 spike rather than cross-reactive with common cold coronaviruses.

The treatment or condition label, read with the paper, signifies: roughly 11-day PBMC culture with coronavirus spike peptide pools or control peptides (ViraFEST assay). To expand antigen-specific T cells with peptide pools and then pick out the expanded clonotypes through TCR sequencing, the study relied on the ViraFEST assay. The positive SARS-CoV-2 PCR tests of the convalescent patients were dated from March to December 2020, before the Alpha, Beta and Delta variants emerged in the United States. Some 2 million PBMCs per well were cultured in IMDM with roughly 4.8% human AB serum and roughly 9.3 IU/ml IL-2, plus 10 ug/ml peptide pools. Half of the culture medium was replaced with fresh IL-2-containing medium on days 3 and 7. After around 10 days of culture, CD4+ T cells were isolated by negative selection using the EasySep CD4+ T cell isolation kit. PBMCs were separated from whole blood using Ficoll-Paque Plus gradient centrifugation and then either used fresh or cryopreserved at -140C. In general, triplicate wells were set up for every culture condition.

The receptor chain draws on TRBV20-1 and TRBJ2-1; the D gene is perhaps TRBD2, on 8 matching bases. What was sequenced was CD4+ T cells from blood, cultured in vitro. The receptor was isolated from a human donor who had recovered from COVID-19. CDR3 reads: CSASLRGDRNNEQFF. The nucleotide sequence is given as TGCAGTGCTAGTTTGCGGGGGGACAGAAACAATGAGCAGTTCTTC.